This TCR beta chain appears in the sequencing data of a study of blood T cell repertoires in COVID-19. Study-wide background: Acute and convalescent COVID-19 specimens originated in the United States, Italy and Spain.

The CDR3 consists of 13 residues. Germline V gene data show CDR1 as SGHKS and CDR2 as YYEKEE (reference sequence). The germline V and J ends were trimmed by 2 bases and 1 base, with 6 bases remaining between them. Assay: immunoSEQ multiplex PCR; the TCRdb copy retains only in-frame clones and omits some. The sample shows approximately 130,000 clones, roughly 86% of them seen only once. The sequence derives from a human donor in a cohort sampled during active COVID-19. The chain links TRBV5-5 to TRBJ1-1; TRBD1 is a possible D gene (5 bases). Sequencing used peripheral blood. CDR3 nucleotides: TGTGCCAGCAGCTTCGGGGGGAACACTGAAGCTTTCTTT. Translating gives CASSFGGNTEAFF.